A selection of T cell receptor beta chains follows, all from one sample in a study of lymphopenia after photon versus proton radiotherapy. Repertoires were generated with immunoSEQ multiplex PCR, while TCRdb's copy carries only in-frame clones and drops some. The sample has tens of thousands of clones; around nine tenths are singletons. Material: peripheral blood, obtained from a patient treated with photon-based radiotherapy. Receptors originate from a woman between 50 and 59 years old with cholangiocarcinoma. CDR3s include the opening cysteine and the closing phenylalanine or tryptophan. D genes are given only for firm matches. Clone size appears in some rows only: once, few, many, or a class for an expanded clone.

abundance	v_gene	d_gene	j_gene	CDR3nt	CDR3aa
.	TRBV18	TRBD1	TRBJ1-3	TGTGCCAGCTCACCAAAGAACAGGGGGCTTAATGGAAACACCATATATTTT	CASSPKNRGLNGNTIYF
.	TRBV5-1	.	TRBJ1-2	TGCGCCAGCAGTTATGGGGATATCTATGGCTACACCTTC	CASSYGDIYGYTF
.	TRBV7-2	.	TRBJ1-6	TGTGCCAGCAGCTCAACGGGGGTCAATTCACCCCTCCACTTT	CASSSTGVNSPLHF
.	TRBV18	.	TRBJ2-7	TGTGCCAGCTCAGTAGCGGTATCCTACGAGCAGTACTTC	CASSVAVSYEQYF
once	TRBV5-4	.	TRBJ2-3	TGTGCCAGCAGCTTGGGAGTGGATAGGCGCCCAGATACGCAGTATTTT	CASSLGVDRRPDTQYF
.	TRBV7-2	.	TRBJ1-2	TGTGCCAGCAGCTCCTCCCTCGGACAGTTCTTGAACTATGGCTACACCTTC	CASSSSLGQFLNYGYTF
.	TRBV7-6	.	TRBJ2-2	TGTGCCAGCAGCCCAACTAGAGTCGGGGAGCTGTTTTTT	CASSPTRVGELFF
.	TRBV7-2	.	TRBJ2-1	TGTGCCAGCAGGCCCTGGGGGAATGATGAGCAGTTCTTC	CASRPWGNDEQFF
.	TRBV11-2	.	TRBJ1-1	TGTGCCAGCAGCTTAGGTGACAGATCGAACACTGAAGCTTTCTTT	CASSLGDRSNTEAFF
.	TRBV9	.	TRBJ2-1	TGTGCCAGCAGCGCGACCCGAGGGGGGGGGCTGAATGAGCAGTTCTTC	CASSATRGGGLNEQFF
.	TRBV11-2	.	TRBJ2-3	TGTGCCAGCAGCTTACGGGATACGCAGTATTTT	CASSLRDTQYF
.	TRBV7-9	.	TRBJ2-7	TGTGCCAGCAGCTTACTCGCCGACGAGCAGTACTTC	CASSLLADEQYF
.	TRBV11-2	.	TRBJ1-1	TGTGCCAGCAGCCCGGAGGGGTTATACACTGAAGCTTTCTTT	CASSPEGLYTEAFF
.	TRBV19	TRBD1	TRBJ1-1	TGTGCCAGTAGTATTAGGGCCGGGACAGGGGGAACTGAAGCTTTCTTT	CASSIRAGTGGTEAFF
.	TRBV25-1	.	TRBJ1-2	TGTGCCAGCAGTGCCCTTTTCGGCGATGGCTACACCTTC	CASSALFGDGYTF
.	TRBV2	.	TRBJ1-1	TGTGCCAGCAGTGTGAGTACACTTGAAGCTTTCTTT	CASSVSTLEAFF
.	TRBV7-2	.	TRBJ1-2	TGTGCCAGCAGCTCCCTGGGACGGACTTATGGCTACACCTTC	CASSSLGRTYGYTF
.	TRBV2	.	TRBJ1-2	TGTGCCAGCAGTGAAGCGAGGTCCCAGTGGGCTAACTATGGCTACACCTTC	CASSEARSQWANYGYTF
.	TRBV6-1	.	TRBJ1-2	TGTGCCAGCAAGACAAACTATGGCTACACCTTC	CASKTNYGYTF
.	TRBV5-4	.	TRBJ2-2	TGTGCCAGCAGCTCCGCTGACAGAACGAACACCGGGGAGCTGTTTTTT	CASSSADRTNTGELFF
few	TRBV7-2	.	TRBJ1-6	TGTGCCAGCAGCTTAGCCGGGGATACACCCCTCCACTTT	CASSLAGDTPLHF
.	TRBV27	.	TRBJ2-3	TGTGCCAGCAGCTATGAGGGGTTTGGTGGCTCAGATACGCAGTATTTT	CASSYEGFGGSDTQYF
.	TRBV5-6	.	TRBJ1-1	TGTGCCAGCAGCATCGGGGTTCTTGAAGCTTTCTTT	CASSIGVLEAFF
.	TRBV30	TRBD1	TRBJ1-2	TGTGCCTGGAGAGCTAACGAGGGGGCGTGGTGGAACTATGGCTACACCTTC	CAWRANEGAWWNYGYTF
.	TRBV7-9	TRBD1	TRBJ1-1	TGTGCCAGCAGCCAAACGACAGGGGAAAGGGTGGAAGGGGCTTTCTTT	CASSQTTGERVEGAFF
.	TRBV27	.	TRBJ2-3	TGTGCCAGCAGTCCCCTCAGGGTGGATACGCAGTATTTT	CASSPLRVDTQYF
.	TRBV18	.	TRBJ1-3	TGTGCCAGCACCCCGGACTCTTTATCTGGAAACACCATATATTTT	CASTPDSLSGNTIYF
.	TRBV9	.	TRBJ1-5	TGTGCCAGCAGCGTAGCAGGGAGTGGAAATCAGCCCCAGCATTTT	CASSVAGSGNQPQHF
.	TRBV19	TRBD1	TRBJ1-5	TGTGCCAGTAGCAAACTTCAGGGGGCCAACAATCAGCCCCAGCATTTT	CASSKLQGANNQPQHF
.	TRBV9	TRBD1	TRBJ1-1	TGTGCCAGCAGCCCACAGGACAGGGTCACTGAAGCTTTCTTT	CASSPQDRVTEAFF
once	TRBV11-2	.	TRBJ1-3	TGTGCCAGCAGCTTAGATTGGGTTCGGGCTGACGACTCTGGAAACACCATATATTTT	CASSLDWVRADDSGNTIYF
.	TRBV9	.	TRBJ1-2	TGTGCCAGTTGGGGAGAGTCCGAGGGGAACGACTATGGCTACACCTTC	CASWGESEGNDYGYTF
.	TRBV19	TRBD1	TRBJ2-3	TGTGCCAGCGACAGGGGGCTGTGGACAGATACGCAGTATTTT	CASDRGLWTDTQYF
.	TRBV5-5	TRBD1	TRBJ1-2	TGTGCCAGCAGTCAAACCGGGACAGCATATGGCTACACCTTC	CASSQTGTAYGYTF
.	TRBV6-1	.	TRBJ2-7	TGTGCCAGCAGTGTGGTTGGGCCGGAGTACGAGCAGTACTTC	CASSVVGPEYEQYF
.	TRBV21-1	.	TRBJ2-6	TGTGCCAGCAGCAAATCAGGGGAGGAGAGCTCTGGGGCCAACGTCCTGACTTTC	CASSKSGEESSGANVLTF
.	TRBV5-1	.	TRBJ1-3	TGCGCCAGCAGCCCGGCTGAATTCGGGCAGGGAAACACCATATATTTT	CASSPAEFGQGNTIYF